The entry that follows covers one T cell receptor (beta chain) sequence. Generated by immunoSEQ multiplex PCR, the TCRdb table keeps only in-frame clones and is missing some. The table has around 100,000 clones, approximately 94% seen once. The data originate from a study of brain T cells in children with intractable seizures. The sequenced cases were selected for having the highest brain T cell transcript signatures. Pre-surgery treatment included at least one anti-epileptic drug. Per the germline V gene, CDR1 is SGDLS and CDR2 is YYNGEE. Trimming pared 4 bases from V and 5 bases from J, leaving 9 bases between. The CDR3 runs to 12 residues.

The chain is built from TRBV9 and TRBJ2-5; D unclear. The receptor was derived from a boy in the first two years of life with hemimegalencephaly and intractable seizures. The source material was peripheral blood, sampled at surgery. CDR3 nucleotides: TGTGCCAGCAGCCCTCACGGGGAGACCCAGTACTTC. Its protein product is CASSPHGETQYF. Combining the CDR3 with reference TRBV9 and TRBJ2-5 gives the whole variable domain DSGVTQTPKHLITATGQRVTLRCSPRSGDLSVYWYQQSLDQGLQFLIQYYNGEERAKGNILERFSAQQFPDLHSELNLSSLELGDSALYFCASSPHGETQYFGPGTRLLVL.